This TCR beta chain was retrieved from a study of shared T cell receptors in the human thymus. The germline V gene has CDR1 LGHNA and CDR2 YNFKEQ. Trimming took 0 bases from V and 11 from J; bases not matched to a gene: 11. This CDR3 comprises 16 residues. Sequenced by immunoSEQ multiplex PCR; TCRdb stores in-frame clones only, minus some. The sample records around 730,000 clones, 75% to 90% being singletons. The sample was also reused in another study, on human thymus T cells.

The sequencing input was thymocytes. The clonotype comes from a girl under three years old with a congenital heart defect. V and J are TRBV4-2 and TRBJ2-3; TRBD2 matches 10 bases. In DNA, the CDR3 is TGTGCCAGCAGCCAAGATAGGAGCGGGGGGGCTGAGATGCAGTATTTT. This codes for CASSQDRSGGAEMQYF.